Below are 25 T cell receptor beta chains sequenced from a single sample in a study of CD8 T cells in Susac syndrome. Random hexamers were used to reverse transcribe roughly 0.45 to 1 ug of RNA. TCRdb independently ran MiXCR on the immunoSEQ multiplex PCR reads; one entry per CDR3 protein. The sample contains 95,000 to 150,000 distinct CDR3 sequences, roughly 94% of which appear only once. Source material: CD8+ T cells from PBMCs. All receptors come from a human donor with Susac syndrome.

V and J are TRBV5-1 and TRBJ1-2; D unresolved. Trimming left V 4 bases short and J 3 bases short, with 13 bases between. CDR3 length: 14 amino acids. Germline CDR1 reads SGHRS; CDR2 reads YFSETQ. The CDR3 spells CASSEGTVDYGYTF. Here the CDR3 DNA reads TGCGCCAGCAGCGAAGGAACAGTCGACTATGGCTACACCTTC.

This clonotype was seen a single time. The chain has TRBV27 and TRBJ2-7; D gene ambiguous. The CDR3 sequence is 13 residues long. CDR1 MNHEY and CDR2 SMNVEV come from the germline V gene (reference sequence). V shed 5 bases and J shed 6 bases, with 14 bases lying between them. In DNA form, the CDR3 reads TGTGCCAGCAGTCCTTCTAGTGTTCCCGAGCAGTACTTC. It encodes CASSPSSVPEQYF.

This clonotype occurred once. The chain is built from TRBV7-9 and TRBJ2-5; 7 nucleotides line up with TRBD1. V shed 1 base and J 2 bases; nucleotides not matched to a gene: 1. Germline CDR1 and CDR2: SEHNR and FQNEAQ (reference sequence). CDR3 length: 14 residues. CDR3 sequence: CASSLVGQQETQYF. CDR3 coding DNA: TGTGCCAGCAGCTTAGTGGGACAGCAAGAGACCCAGTACTTC.

The CDR3 DNA follows: TGTGCCAGCAGAGAAATCGGACTCAGCCAAGAGACCCAGTACTTC. It codes for CASREIGLSQETQYF. The chain combines TRBV6-6 with TRBJ2-5; TRBD2 is a possible D gene (5 bases). V was trimmed by 6 bases and J by 1 base, leaving 15 bases between them. This CDR3 has 15 amino acids. CDR1 and CDR2 (germline): MNHNY, SVGAGI (reference sequence).

The rearrangement links TRBV12-3 or TRBV12-4 to TRBJ1-4; D possibly corresponds to TRBD1 (5 bases). V was pared by 5 bases and J by 4 bases, with 11 bases between. This CDR3 is built from 14 residues. The CDR3 protein is CASSTTEHNEKLFF. The CDR3 DNA reads TGTGCCAGCAGTACGACAGAGCATAATGAAAAACTGTTTTTT.

J is TRBJ2-5 and V is TRBV7-9; TRBD1 is a possible D gene (5 bases). V lost 2 bases and J lost 4, with 11 bases in between. This CDR3 is 14 amino acids long. From germline, CDR1 is SEHNR and CDR2 FQNEAQ (reference sequence). The CDR3 DNA sequence: TGTGCCAGCAGCTTACCAGGGCTGCGAGAGACCCAGTACTTC. As protein: CASSLPGLRETQYF.

V is TRBV18 and J is TRBJ2-1; D is ambiguous. The CDR3 consists of 12 residues. Germline CDR1 reads KGHSH; CDR2 reads LQKENI. Trimming stripped 5 bases from V and 9 bases from J, with 11 bases between. The CDR3 sequence: CASSATRTEQFF. CDR3 nucleotide sequence: TGTGCCAGCTCAGCCACAAGGACTGAGCAGTTCTTC. Filled out from reference TRBV18 and TRBJ2-1, the complete variable domain reads NAGVMQNPRHLVRRRGQEARLRCSPMKGHSHVYWYRQLPEEGLKFMVYLQKENIIDESGMPKERFSAEFPKEGPSILRIQQVVRGDSAAYFCASSATRTEQFFGPGTRLTVL.

The V and J genes are TRBV20-1 and TRBJ2-1; D assignment may be TRBD1 or TRBD2 (5 bases each). The CDR3 spans 15 residues. Between the trimmed V and J ends, which lost 3 bases and 1 base, there was a span of 13 bases. Looked up from germline, CDR1 is DFQATT and CDR2 is SNEGSKA (reference sequence). The CDR3 DNA reads TGCAGTGCTAGGTCCGGGACGCCTTCCTACAATGAGCAGTTCTTC. Translated, it gives CSARSGTPSYNEQFF.

Only one count was recorded for this clonotype. The chain joins TRBV5-1 to TRBJ2-4, with D hard to call. Trimming removed 9 bases at V and 0 bases at J, with 13 bases between. Germline V CDR1 and CDR2: SGHRS, YFSETQ. The CDR3 is made up of 14 amino acids. The CDR3 sequence: CATSRALAKNIQYF. CDR3 in DNA: TGCGCCACCTCACGGGCCTTAGCCAAAAACATTCAGTACTTC.

V usage is TRBV30 and J usage is TRBJ2-1, with D tentatively TRBD2 (7 bases). CDR1 GTSNPN and CDR2 SVGIG come from the germline V gene (reference sequence). The CDR3 is made up of 15 amino acids. Trimming removed 4 bases at V and 0 bases at J, with 13 bases between. CDR3 coding DNA: TGTGCCTGGATGGAGGGGGGGAGCTCCTACAATGAGCAGTTCTTC. Translated: CAWMEGGSSYNEQFF. The variable domain in full, completed from reference TRBV30 and TRBJ2-1, reads SQTIHQWPATLVQPVGSPLSLECTVEGTSNPNLYWYRQAAGRGLQLLFYSVGIGQISSEVPQNLSASRPQDRQFILSSKKLLLSDSGFYLCAWMEGGSSYNEQFFGPGTRLTVL.

The chain couples TRBV3-1 to TRBJ2-5; 7 nucleotides match TRBD2. This CDR3 contains 13 residues. The V and J ends lost 6 bases and 2 bases, in that order; junction bases with no gene match: 3. The germline CDR1 and CDR2 sequences are LGHDT and YNNKEL (reference sequence). CDR3 sequence reads: CASRERDQETQYF. CDR3 nucleotides: TGTGCCAGCAGGGAGCGGGATCAAGAGACCCAGTACTTC.

The chain combines TRBV3-1 with TRBJ2-1; possibly TRBD2 for D (6 bases). Germline lookup yields CDR1 LGHDT and CDR2 YNNKEL (reference sequence). Trimming took 4 bases from V and 6 from J, leaving 13 bases between them. The CDR3 consists of 14 residues. In DNA form, the CDR3 reads TGTGCCAGCAGCCGGGGGGTATCCCGCAATGAGCAGTTCTTC. Translating gives CASSRGVSRNEQFF.

The rearrangement uses TRBV4-3 and TRBJ2-5, with 11 nucleotides matching TRBD1. The CDR3 contains 16 residues. The V gene's germline CDR1 is LGHNA and CDR2 YSLEER. V was clipped by 4 bases and J by 1 base; unmatched bases: 5. The CDR3 DNA is TGCGCCAGCAGCCCGGGGACAGGGGGTTCCCAAGAGACCCAGTACTTC. Residues: CASSPGTGGSQETQYF.

This clonotype was found a few times. The chain links TRBV20-1 to TRBJ1-1; D not resolved. Germline lookup yields CDR1 DFQATT and CDR2 SNEGSKA (reference sequence). V lost 0 bases to trimming and J lost 8 bases, with 4 bases between them. This CDR3 is built from 10 residues. CDR3 loop: CSAREVEAFF. DNA of the CDR3: TGCAGTGCTAGAGAGGTGGAAGCTTTCTTT.

The CDR3 DNA reads as TGTGCCAGCAGCCAAGATACCGCCGCGGGGGGGCGGGGCACAGATACGCAGTATTTT. The encoded protein is CASSQDTAAGGRGTDTQYF. The chain carries TRBV3-1 and TRBJ2-3; 9 nucleotides match TRBD2. Germline lookup yields CDR1 LGHDT and CDR2 YNNKEL (reference sequence). The CDR3 contains 19 residues. V was pared by 0 bases and J by 1 base, with 11 bases of the junction left unmatched.

This sequence joins TRBV5-6 and TRBJ2-1; 7 nucleotides match TRBD2. V shed 1 base, J shed 9 bases, and the junction held 10 bases outside the gene matches. Germline-derived CDR1 and CDR2 are SGHDT and YYEEEE. The CDR3 sequence is 15 residues long. The CDR3 DNA reads TGTGCCAGCAGCTTGACCCCTAGCGGCACCGTTGAGCAGTTCTTC. Translated, it gives CASSLTPSGTVEQFF.

The chain is built from TRBV7-8 and TRBJ2-3, with TRBD2 identical over 8 bases. CDR1 and CDR2 (germline): SGHVS, FQNEAQ. V lost 2 bases and J lost 2; bases outside the gene matches: 12. This CDR3 is built from 18 residues. The CDR3 loop reads CASSLNSGLAEYTDTQYF. The CDR3 nucleotides are TGTGCCAGCAGCTTAAACAGCGGACTAGCTGAGTACACAGATACGCAGTATTTT.

The chain is built from TRBV19 and TRBJ1-2; the D gene is possibly TRBD1 (6 bases). CDR3 length equals 13 residues. Germline V CDR1 and CDR2: LNHDA, SQIVND (reference sequence). The V and J ends lost 5 bases and 6 bases respectively, with 13 bases between them. CDR3 nucleotide sequence: TGTGCCAGTAGTCCACAGGGTTGGGATGGCTACACCTTC. It translates to CASSPQGWDGYTF.

This chain joins TRBV11-2 and TRBJ2-7; 11 bases match TRBD2. The CDR3 length is 18 residues. Germline V gene sequence: CDR1 SGHAT, CDR2 FQNNGV. V trimming: 0 bases; J trimming: 1 base; junction bases outside the gene matches: 8. The CDR3, as DNA: TGTGCCAGCAGCTTAGATCCTAGCGGGGGGCGAGCGTCCTACGAGCAGTACTTC. Protein product: CASSLDPSGGRASYEQYF.

The V and J genes are TRBV27 and TRBJ1-6; TRBD1 agrees at 7 bases. Germline lookup yields CDR1 MNHEY and CDR2 SMNVEV (reference sequence). The CDR3 has 14 residues. Unmatched junction bases numbered 5, after V lost 6 bases and J lost 6 bases. CDR3 in DNA: TGTGCCAGCAGACCCCAGGGGGGTAATTCACCCCTCCACTTT. It is translated as CASRPQGGNSPLHF.

The V and J genes are TRBV29-1 and TRBJ2-7; D is ambiguous. V dropped 1 base and J dropped 4 bases, with 5 bases sitting between them. Germline values: CDR1 SQVTM, CDR2 ANQGSEA. This CDR3 has 11 residues. The CDR3 nucleotides are TGCAGCGTTGAAGTGGGGTACGAGCAGTACTTC. Translation gives CSVEVGYEQYF.

This chain joins TRBV27 and TRBJ1-2; 9 bases align to TRBD1. This CDR3 is 16 amino acids long. Germline CDR1 MNHEY, CDR2 SMNVEV (reference sequence). V shed 2 bases and J 1 base; nucleotides not matched to a gene: 5. The CDR3 sequence: CASSLLSGQGNYGYTF. DNA of the CDR3: TGTGCCAGCAGTTTACTCTCGGGACAGGGTAACTATGGCTACACCTTC.

The chain is built from TRBV7-8 and TRBJ2-3; D is possibly TRBD2 (5 bases). Trimming cost V 2 bases and J 3 bases, with 12 bases left between them. This CDR3 is built from 15 residues. CDR1 and CDR2 from the germline V gene are SGHVS and FQNEAQ. The CDR3 DNA reads as TGTGCCAGCAGCTTAACTTCGGGGAATACAGATACGCAGTATTTT. It translates to CASSLTSGNTDTQYF.

The chain has TRBV15 and TRBJ2-2; 8 bases map to TRBD1. This CDR3 spans 15 amino acids. The germline gives CDR1 LNHNV, CDR2 YYDKDF (reference sequence). Trimming took 3 bases from V and 3 from J; bases not matched to a gene: 3. CDR3 sequence: CATSRDRVDTGELFF. The CDR3 nucleotides read TGTGCCACCAGCAGGGACAGGGTCGACACCGGGGAGCTGTTTTTT.

The V call is TRBV9, the J call TRBJ1-2, with 8 bases lining up with TRBD1. CDR3 length equals 16 residues. Germline V gives CDR1 SGDLS, CDR2 YYNGEE. Trimming took 0 bases from V and 4 from J; bases not matched to a gene: 8. The DNA of the CDR3 is TGTGCCAGCAGCGTAGCTTCCAGGGGGCTCGGCTATGGCTACACCTTC. This sequence encodes CASSVASRGLGYGYTF. The complete variable domain, with remaining parts taken from reference TRBV9 and TRBJ1-2, reads DSGVTQTPKHLITATGQRVTLRCSPRSGDLSVYWYQQSLDQGLQFLIQYYNGEERAKGNILERFSAQQFPDLHSELNLSSLELGDSALYFCASSVASRGLGYGYTFGSGTRLTVV.